The text below deals with one T cell receptor beta chain. This specimen belongs to a study of blood T cell repertoires in COVID-19. In the study overall: Acute and convalescent COVID-19 specimens originated in the United States, Italy and Spain.

Here immunoSEQ multiplex PCR was the method, and the copy in TCRdb shows in-frame clones only, minus some. The table lists 250,000 to 350,000 clones, roughly 88% of them singletons. A Seattle source enrolled patients during active infection and followed them longitudinally. Trimming cost V 3 bases and J 6 bases, with 9 bases left between them. This CDR3 is 12 amino acids long. CDR1 DFQATT and CDR2 SNEGSKA come from the germline V gene (reference sequence). This sequence was found in a human donor with COVID-19, enrolled during active disease. The donor label of this sample is uncertain. Specimen: peripheral blood. The chain employs TRBV20-1 and TRBJ2-1; tentative D call: TRBD1 (5 bases). CDR3 nucleotides: TGCAGTGCTAGTCGTCAGGGCAATGAGCAGTTCTTC. Protein product: CSASRQGNEQFF.